What follows are 29 T cell receptor beta chains derived from one specimen sequenced in a study of Ad26.COV2.S vaccination and SARS-CoV-2 variants. Measured with immunoSEQ multiplex PCR; TCRdb has only the in-frame clones, and not every one. Of approximately 340,000 clones in the sample, just over 90% were seen once. Specimen: peripheral blood, collected after recovery from COVID-19. Receptor source: a human donor who had recovered from COVID-19.

V is TRBV3-1 (or the pseudogene TRBV3-2) and J is TRBJ2-7; no definite D call. This CDR3 region has 14 residues. Trimming stripped 4 bases from V and 2 bases from J, with 12 bases between. Germline values: CDR1 LGHDT, CDR2 YNNKEL (reference sequence). CDR3 loop: CASSPRLVAYEQYF. The CDR3 DNA follows: TGTGCCAGCAGCCCACGACTGGTAGCCTACGAGCAGTACTTC.

J is TRBJ2-3 and V is TRBV18; 8 positions match TRBD2. CDR3 length: 16 amino acids. V lost 3 bases, J lost 2 bases, and 7 bases stayed unmatched. Germline CDR1 and CDR2: KGHSH and LQKENI. Here the CDR3 reads CASSPAGGWDTDTQYF. The CDR3 DNA sequence: TGTGCCAGCTCACCCGCGGGGGGTTGGGACACAGATACGCAGTATTTT.

The V gene is TRBV6-5, the J gene TRBJ2-7, with D unclear. Trimming shortened V by 5 bases and J by 2 bases, and 10 bases separated the two germline ends. Germline loops: CDR1 MNHEY, CDR2 SVGAGI. The CDR3 covers 13 residues. The CDR3 here is CASSSFMAYEQYF. Written as DNA, the CDR3 is TGTGCCAGCAGTAGTTTCATGGCCTACGAGCAGTACTTC.

The chain is built from TRBV19 and TRBJ1-1, with unresolved D. The CDR3 consists of 13 residues. With 3 bases removed from V and 1 base from J, the gap between germline ends came to 6 bases. The germline V gene encodes CDR1 LNHDA and CDR2 SQIVND (reference sequence). The CDR3 region has the DNA TGTGCCAGTAGTATGATAGCGAACACTGAAGCTTTCTTT. It yields the protein CASSMIANTEAFF.

The chain combines TRBV11-3 with TRBJ2-2; maybe TRBD1 (5 bases). Germline V gene data show CDR1 as SGHNT and CDR2 as YENEEA. Trimming removed 5 bases at V and 0 bases at J, with 10 bases between. This CDR3 spans 15 amino acids. CDR3 sequence (DNA): TGTGCCAGCAGCCCCCGACAGACGAACACCGGGGAGCTGTTTTTT. This gives the protein CASSPRQTNTGELFF.

This chain links TRBV18 with TRBJ1-3, with D possibly being TRBD1 (6 bases). The V end was cut by 2 bases, the J end by 0 bases, with 17 bases between. Germline loops: CDR1 KGHSH, CDR2 LQKENI. The CDR3 sequence is 18 residues long. CDR3 protein: CASSPTADGGLSGNTIYF. The CDR3 DNA reads as TGTGCCAGCTCACCAACGGCGGACGGGGGGCTCTCTGGAAACACCATATATTTT. Complete variable domain (other parts from reference TRBV18 and TRBJ1-3): NAGVMQNPRHLVRRRGQEARLRCSPMKGHSHVYWYRQLPEEGLKFMVYLQKENIIDESGMPKERFSAEFPKEGPSILRIQQVVRGDSAAYFCASSPTADGGLSGNTIYFGEGSWLTVV.

The V call is TRBV5-1, the J call TRBJ1-1; 8 bases align to TRBD1. Germline V gene sequence: CDR1 SGHRS, CDR2 YFSETQ. The CDR3 consists of 14 residues. V gave up 6 bases and J gave up 4 bases; unmatched junction bases: 8. CDR3 sequence (DNA): TGCGCCAGCACCAAAGACAGGGGAGCCACTGAAGCTTTCTTT. The encoded protein is CASTKDRGATEAFF. Full variable domain (rest looked up from reference TRBV5-1 and TRBJ1-1): KAGVTQTPRYLIKTRGQQVTLSCSPISGHRSVSWYQQTPGQGLQFLFEYFSETQRNKGNFPGRFSGRQFSNSRSEMNVSTLELGDSALYLCASTKDRGATEAFFGQGTRLTVV.

This clone was found a few times. The chain recombines TRBV4-1 with TRBJ1-2, with TRBD1 matching over 11 bases. This CDR3 contains 19 residues. V was clipped by 2 bases and J by 2 bases; unmatched bases: 13. Germline-derived CDR1 and CDR2 are MGHRA and YSYEKL. This CDR3 reads CASSQFATGQGVPNYGYTF. Written as DNA, the CDR3 is TGCGCCAGCAGCCAATTTGCAACGGGACAGGGGGTCCCGAACTATGGCTACACCTTC.

The chain links TRBV4-3 to TRBJ1-4; D ambiguous. The length of the CDR3 is 14 residues. The V end was cut by 0 bases, the J end by 3 bases, with 5 bases between. Germline V lookup: CDR1 LGHNA, CDR2 YSLEER. In DNA form, the CDR3 reads TGCGCCAGCAGCCAAGAGTGGGCTAATGAAAAACTGTTTTTT. Encoded protein: CASSQEWANEKLFF.

The CDR3 region is CASSLDGTGFPYGYTF. CDR3 DNA sequence: TGCGCCAGCAGCTTGGATGGGACAGGGTTTCCCTATGGCTACACCTTC. J is TRBJ1-2 and V is TRBV5-1, with TRBD1 matching 9 bases. Germline V gene lookup returns CDR1 SGHRS and CDR2 YFSETQ. The CDR3 consists of 16 residues. Trimming cost V 0 bases and J 4 bases; bases outside gene matches: 7.

The CDR3 loop reads CASSLVSQGMNYEQYF. The DNA for the CDR3 is TGTGCCAGCAGCTTAGTGAGCCAGGGGATGAACTACGAGCAGTACTTC. The V call is TRBV11-2, the J call TRBJ2-7; a weak D match, TRBD1 (6 bases). Trimming pared 1 base from V and 3 bases from J, leaving 16 bases between. The CDR3 runs 16 residues. Looked up from germline, CDR1 is SGHAT and CDR2 is FQNNGV.

In nucleotides, the CDR3 is TGTGCCAGCAGCGCCCTAGCGGGGGGTACGAACACCGGGGAGCTGTTTTTT. Its translation: CASSALAGGTNTGELFF. The chain links TRBV5-8 to TRBJ2-2; the match to TRBD2 covers 11 bases. The CDR3 has 17 residues. Looked up from germline, CDR1 is SGHTS and CDR2 is YDEGEE. With 4 bases clipped from V and 0 bases from J, the junction kept 5 bases outside the gene matches.

The chain has TRBV7-9 and TRBJ2-1; weak D call: TRBD1 (5 bases). CDR1 SEHNR and CDR2 FQNEAQ come from the germline V gene (reference sequence). This CDR3 is built from 16 residues. Trimming took 5 bases from V and 4 from J, leaving 18 bases between them. In nucleotides, the CDR3 is TGTGCCAGCAGCCCTATGGGGCTACAAACTTACAATGAGCAGTTCTTC. Residues: CASSPMGLQTYNEQFF.

The chain uses TRBV5-4 and TRBJ1-1; tentative D call: TRBD1 (5 bases). With 0 bases removed from V and 0 bases from J, the gap between germline ends came to 12 bases. The CDR3 has 16 amino acids. CDR1 and CDR2 from the germline V gene are SGHNT and YYREEE (reference sequence). The CDR3 loop is CASSLDGARMNTEAFF. DNA of the CDR3: TGTGCCAGCAGCTTGGACGGGGCCAGAATGAACACTGAAGCTTTCTTT.

The V and J genes are TRBV4-3 and TRBJ1-6; 8 bases map to TRBD1. The germline CDR1 and CDR2 sequences are LGHNA and YSLEER. Germline trimming cut 1 base from V and 8 bases from J; bases unmatched to any gene: 4. CDR3 length equals 15 residues. The CDR3 DNA sequence: TGCGCCAGCAGCCAAGGAGACAGGGGTTATTCACCCCTCCACTTT. It encodes CASSQGDRGYSPLHF.

The V call is TRBV15, the J call TRBJ2-3, with D hard to call. The CDR3 runs to 18 residues. Per the germline V gene, CDR1 is LNHNV and CDR2 is YYDKDF (reference sequence). V shed 1 base and J shed 1 base, with 18 bases lying between them. CDR3 coding DNA: TGTGCCACCAGCAGAGGGGCCCGGACCCCCCAGGGCACAGATACGCAGTATTTT. Its translation: CATSRGARTPQGTDTQYF.

The CDR3 bases are TGTGCCAGCAGCTCAGCAGGCTCGTGGGGCTACACCTTC. Protein sequence: CASSSAGSWGYTF. V usage is TRBV5-6 and J usage is TRBJ1-2; D not certain. Trimming shortened V by 3 bases and J by 8 bases, and 14 bases separated the two germline ends. Germline V gene lookup returns CDR1 SGHDT and CDR2 YYEEEE. The CDR3 covers 13 residues.

The chain combines TRBV11-2 with TRBJ2-7; weak D call: TRBD1 (6 bases). V lost 1 base to trimming and J lost 3 bases, with 10 bases between them. This CDR3 has 14 residues. Germline V gene data show CDR1 as SGHAT and CDR2 as FQNNGV. In nucleotides, the CDR3 is TGTGCCAGCAGCTTAGTTTGGACAGACTACGAGCAGTACTTC. It translates to CASSLVWTDYEQYF.

This clone was found once. The chain is built from TRBV21-1 and TRBJ1-4; no check of the table's D call, TRBD1, against the DNA was made. TRBV21-1 represents a pseudogene. The CDR3 has 16 residues. DNA of the CDR3: TGTGCCAGCAGAGACAGGGGGCAGGGAACTAATGAAAAACTGTTTTTT. It translates to CASRDRGQGTNEKLFF.

The chain joins TRBV30 to TRBJ1-5; D call uncertain. CDR3 size: 14 residues. Germline V CDR1 and CDR2: GTSNPN, SVGIG (reference sequence). V lost 2 bases and J 4 bases, leaving 12 bases between the germline ends. The DNA of the CDR3 is TGTGCCTGGAGTTATGACGTAGCAAATCAGCCCCAGCATTTT. Amino acids: CAWSYDVANQPQHF.

In this sample, this clone turned up once. The rearrangement joins TRBV29-1 to TRBJ1-1; D may be TRBD1 (5 bases). Germline V CDR1 and CDR2: SQVTM, ANQGSEA. Trimming removed 4 bases at V and 0 bases at J, with 6 bases between. The CDR3 spans 12 residues. The CDR3 nucleotides are TGCAGCGTTGTGGACATGAACACTGAAGCTTTCTTT. As protein: CSVVDMNTEAFF.

The rearrangement joins TRBV16 to TRBJ2-1, with 13 bases aligning to TRBD2. Trimming cost V 4 bases and J 6 bases; bases outside gene matches: 9. Germline loops: CDR1 KGHSY, CDR2 FQNENV. The CDR3 sequence is 17 residues long. The CDR3 here is CASSPGTSGAGSNEQFF. The CDR3 coding sequence is TGTGCCAGCAGCCCGGGGACTAGCGGGGCCGGCAGCAATGAGCAGTTCTTC.

This chain uses TRBV19 with TRBJ2-5; the D is unclear. Germline CDR1 and CDR2: LNHDA and SQIVND (reference sequence). Trimming left V 3 bases short and J 0 bases short, with 5 bases between. CDR3 length: 13 residues. DNA for the CDR3: TGTGCCAGTAGTATTCAGCACCAAGAGACCCAGTACTTC. This codes for CASSIQHQETQYF.

This clone was detected a few times. CDR3 nucleotide sequence: TGCGCCAGCAGTCAATGGTCAGGGTATCAGCCCCAGCATTTT. As protein: CASSQWSGYQPQHF. This chain links TRBV23-1 with TRBJ1-5; D might be TRBD1 (5 bases). TRBV23-1 is an open reading frame whose function is uncertain. The CDR3 consists of 14 residues. V lost 1 base and J 5 bases, leaving 9 bases between the germline ends.

This clone came up once. The genes are TRBV7-8 and TRBJ2-1; possible D gene TRBD2, 6 bases. V lost 6 bases and J 0 bases, leaving 12 bases between the germline ends. Germline-derived CDR1 and CDR2 are SGHVS and FQNEAQ. This CDR3 has 15 amino acids. The CDR3 is CASSKGRGSYNEQFF. The DNA for the CDR3 is TGTGCCAGCAGTAAAGGGCGGGGCTCCTACAATGAGCAGTTCTTC.

V gene TRBV5-6 combines with J gene TRBJ2-4; D perhaps matches TRBD1 (6 bases). Germline CDR1 SGHDT, CDR2 YYEEEE. V lost 5 bases, J lost 3 bases, and 12 bases lay in between. The CDR3 runs to 14 residues. The CDR3 loop is CASSNRVVKNIQYF. The CDR3 DNA reads TGTGCCAGCAGTAACAGGGTTGTCAAAAACATTCAGTACTTC.

In its sample, this clone was seen once. The V and J genes are TRBV2 and TRBJ2-7; D not certain. Trimming took off 0 bases at V and 2 bases at J, with 11 bases between the two ends. This CDR3 region has 15 residues. Germline V gives CDR1 SNHLY, CDR2 FYNNEI. CDR3 residues: CASSEAPHITYEQYF. The CDR3 nucleotides read TGTGCCAGCAGTGAAGCTCCACACATTACCTACGAGCAGTACTTC. Filled out from reference TRBV2 and TRBJ2-7, the complete variable domain reads EPEVTQTPSHQVTQMGQEVILRCVPISNHLYFYWYRQILGQKVEFLVSFYNNEISEKSEIFDDQFSVERPDGSNFTLKIRSTKLEDSAMYFCASSEAPHITYEQYFGPGTRLTVT.

This clone was seen a single time. The V call is TRBV15, the J call TRBJ2-2; 8 positions match TRBD2. The CDR3 is made up of 15 amino acids. Germline trimming cut 3 bases from V and 5 bases from J; bases unmatched to any gene: 5. Germline CDR1 and CDR2: LNHNV and YYDKDF (reference sequence). CDR3 loop: CATSSSGVYTGELFF. The CDR3 DNA is TGTGCCACCAGCAGTAGCGGGGTTTATACCGGGGAGCTGTTTTTT.

This clone was counted once. The V call is TRBV27, the J call TRBJ2-1; 10 bases fit TRBD2. The germline V gene has CDR1 MNHEY and CDR2 SMNVEV (reference sequence). The CDR3 is made up of 18 amino acids. J lost 7 bases, V lost 0 bases, and 12 bases had no gene match. CDR3 sequence reads: CASSLSASGGALGNEQFF. In DNA, the CDR3 is TGTGCCAGCAGTTTATCAGCCAGCGGGGGGGCCCTAGGGAATGAGCAGTTCTTC.